The T cell receptor (beta chain) described here comes from a study of beta chain features in type 1 diabetes. Overall study results and limits: Individuals with type 1 diabetes displayed fewer insertions and more deletions at VDJ junctions. Among patients with Type 1 diabetes, TCRB CDR3s were moderately but significantly shorter in every one of the four CD4+ subsets. Naive, central memory and Treg TCRB repertoires appeared more alike in patients than in healthy donors.

Expressed TCRB transcripts were sequenced because the entire RNA isolate underwent reverse transcription. The protocol was immunoSEQ multiplex PCR, while the TCRdb copy is restricted to in-frame clones and leaves out a portion. The table lists roughly 500,000 clones, approximately 30% of them singletons. Trimming removed 1 base from V and 3 bases from J; junction bases left unmatched: 6. This CDR3 spans 15 amino acids. Germline-derived CDR1 and CDR2 are LGHNA and YNFKEQ. As concerns this clone: What it binds is unknown.

Blood was drawn once from each donor into heparinised tubes. The draws averaged around 110 mL. This receptor was obtained from a young man in good health. The chain uses TRBV4-2 and TRBJ2-7; 7 bases are a match to TRBD1. Sequenced material: naive CD4+ T cells from blood. The CDR3 nucleotides read TGTGCCAGCAGCCAAGCTGGACAGGAGTTCTACGAGCAGTACTTC. Translating it yields CASSQAGQEFYEQYF.